A single sample is the source of the 22 T cell receptor beta chains below, sequenced in a study of T cell repertoires in cytomegalovirus infection. These receptors are not linked to any known antigen. TCRdb analysed the reads with MiXCR anew, one entry per CDR3 protein. The sample has 95,000 to 150,000 distinct CDR3 sequences, about 31% seen once. The material sequenced was CD8+ T cells from cultured PBMCs, taken from culture after CMV antigen stimulation. The receptor set was obtained from a human donor in good health (CMV status not recorded). Some clones in this sample may be carry-over from other donors' samples.

The chain uses TRBV4-1 and TRBJ2-7; D may be TRBD2 (6 bases). Per the germline V gene, CDR1 is MGHRA and CDR2 is YSYEKL. Trimming took 1 base from V and 6 from J, leaving 16 bases between them. The CDR3 contains 15 residues. CDR3 DNA: TGCGCCAGCAGCCAAGTTTCGGAGGGTATAAGCGAGCAGTACTTC. Amino acid sequence: CASSQVSEGISEQYF.

The chain joins TRBV5-1 to TRBJ2-2; 7 nucleotides align to TRBD1. Germline trimming cut 4 bases from V and 6 bases from J; bases unmatched to any gene: 6. The CDR3 loop spans 14 amino acids. The V gene's germline CDR1 is SGHRS and CDR2 YFSETQ. The CDR3 DNA is TGCGCCAGCAGCCAAAGACAGGGCCCCGGGGAGCTGTTTTTT. This sequence encodes CASSQRQGPGELFF. The full variable domain, rest sourced from reference TRBV5-1 and TRBJ2-2, is KAGVTQTPRYLIKTRGQQVTLSCSPISGHRSVSWYQQTPGQGLQFLFEYFSETQRNKGNFPGRFSGRQFSNSRSEMNVSTLELGDSALYLCASSQRQGPGELFFGEGSRLTVL.

The rearrangement joins TRBV11-1 to TRBJ2-1; TRBD2 matches at 8 bases. The CDR3 runs to 16 residues. V gave up 5 bases and J gave up 0 bases; unmatched junction bases: 6. Looked up from germline, CDR1 is SGHAT and CDR2 is FQDESV (reference sequence). The CDR3 nucleotides are TGTGCCAGCAGCCCAAAGCGGGGGAGCTCCTACAATGAGCAGTTCTTC. Translation: CASSPKRGSSYNEQFF.

This clonotype has only a few counts. This chain joins TRBV7-9 and TRBJ1-2, with 12 bases that match TRBD1. The J segment lost 4 bases and the V segment lost 3 bases, leaving 9 bases of the junction unmatched. The CDR3 sequence is 17 residues long. Germline-derived CDR1 and CDR2 are SEHNR and FQNEAQ (reference sequence). CDR3 DNA: TGTGCCAGCAGCTTGGGGGACAGGGGGCTCAATGGCTATGGCTACACCTTC. Its translation is CASSLGDRGLNGYGYTF.

This clonotype was detected only a few times. CDR3 in amino acids: CASGTSGYNEQFF. The DNA of the CDR3 is TGTGCCAGCGGGACTAGCGGATACAATGAGCAGTTCTTC. This rearrangement joins TRBV6-2 or TRBV6-3 to TRBJ2-1, with 11 bases lining up with TRBD2. V shed 8 bases and J 4 bases; nucleotides not matched to a gene: 1. The CDR3 is 13 residues long. The germline CDR1 and CDR2 sequences are MNHEY and SVGEGT.

This clonotype occurred many times. The V call is TRBV25-1, the J call TRBJ2-1, with 10 bases identical to TRBD2. The CDR3 covers 19 residues. V lost 4 bases to trimming and J lost 6 bases; unmatched junction nucleotides: 18. Germline V gene data show CDR1 as MGHDK and CDR2 as SYGVNS. CDR3 region: CASSGPKRASGGTGNEQFF. CDR3 sequence (DNA): TGTGCCAGCAGTGGTCCTAAACGGGCTAGCGGGGGCACGGGCAATGAGCAGTTCTTC. Complete variable domain (other parts from reference TRBV25-1 and TRBJ2-1): EADIYQTPRYLVIGTGKKITLECSQTMGHDKMYWYQQDPGMELHLIHYSYGVNSTEKGDLSSESTVSRIRTEHFPLTLESARPSHTSQYLCASSGPKRASGGTGNEQFFGPGTRLTVL.

The chain has TRBV7-4 and TRBJ2-3; 14 bases line up with TRBD2. V lost 4 bases, J lost 2 bases, and 5 bases stayed unmatched. The CDR3 consists of 17 residues. The germline CDR1 and CDR2 sequences are SGHVT and SQSDAQ. CDR3 protein: CASSSGLAGGPTDTQYF. CDR3 sequence (DNA): TGTGCCAGCAGCTCCGGACTAGCGGGGGGCCCCACAGATACGCAGTATTTT.

This clonotype was counted at least ten times. The gene calls are TRBV7-8 and TRBJ2-2; D is possibly TRBD2 (6 bases). Germline V gene lookup returns CDR1 SGHVS and CDR2 FQNEAQ. The V gene lost 2 bases and the J gene lost 1 base, with 8 bases spanning the gap. The CDR3 consists of 15 residues. CDR3 residues: CASSLFGGNTGELFF. CDR3 bases: TGTGCCAGCAGCTTATTCGGGGGGAACACCGGGGAGCTGTTTTTT.

The chain links TRBV12-3 or TRBV12-4 to TRBJ1-1; 7 nucleotides align to TRBD1. The trim removed 3 bases at V and 7 bases at J, leaving 2 bases unmatched. The CDR3 is 12 amino acids. The DNA for the CDR3 is TGTGCCAGCAGTTTTACAGGGGATGAAGCTTTCTTT. This encodes CASSFTGDEAFF.

This clonotype was seen many times. CDR3 sequence reads: CASSGTVSSYEQYF. DNA for the CDR3: TGTGCCAGCAGCGGTACCGTGAGCTCCTACGAGCAGTACTTC. The V gene is TRBV7-9, the J gene TRBJ2-7; no reliable D call. With 5 bases removed from V and 0 bases from J, the gap between germline ends came to 11 bases. CDR3 length: 14 amino acids. Germline CDR1 is SEHNR and CDR2 is FQNEAQ (reference sequence).

This clonotype was recorded a few times. CDR3 nucleotides: TGCGCCAGCAGCCAGGGGGTAGCGGGGATAAACACAGATACGCAGTATTTT. As protein: CASSQGVAGINTDTQYF. The chain uses TRBV4-1 and TRBJ2-3; TRBD2 agrees at 8 bases. Germline V gene data show CDR1 as MGHRA and CDR2 as YSYEKL. V trimming: 3 bases; J trimming: 2 bases; junction bases outside the gene matches: 10. The CDR3 contains 17 residues.

This clonotype was counted only a few times. J is TRBJ1-1 and V is TRBV6-2 or TRBV6-3; 8 nucleotides line up with TRBD1. CDR1 and CDR2 from the germline V gene are MNHEY and SVGEGT. The CDR3 consists of 17 residues. Unmatched junction bases numbered 8, after V lost 2 bases and J lost 0 bases. CDR3 in DNA: TGTGCCAGCAGTTACGGGGTGACAGGGGTCATGAACACTGAAGCTTTCTTT. This encodes CASSYGVTGVMNTEAFF.

There are a few counts of this clonotype. This chain connects TRBV6-5 to TRBJ2-7; no reliable D call. The germline CDR1 and CDR2 sequences are MNHEY and SVGAGI. The V and J ends lost 7 bases and 0 bases respectively, with 10 bases between them. The CDR3 contains 13 residues. The CDR3 bases are TGTGCCAGCATCGGCCACAACTCCTACGAGCAGTACTTC. Translating it yields CASIGHNSYEQYF.

This clonotype was counted many times. V is TRBV3-1 and J is TRBJ2-7; TRBD2 matches at 13 bases. This CDR3 comprises 16 residues. The junction had 3 bases not matched to a gene; V was cut back by 1 base and J by 3 bases. Looked up from germline, CDR1 is LGHDT and CDR2 is YNNKEL (reference sequence). CDR3 residues: CASSQGLAGGFYEQYF. As DNA, the CDR3 is TGTGCCAGCAGCCAAGGACTAGCGGGGGGCTTCTACGAGCAGTACTTC.

Concerning this clonotype itself: It may be a read error: a sequence one base away is much more abundant. The chain employs TRBV4-3 and TRBJ1-3; D remains ambiguous. V lost 0 bases, J lost 0 bases, and 12 bases lay in between. CDR3 size: 17 residues. Germline CDR1 is LGHNA and CDR2 is YSLEER. The CDR3 coding sequence is TGCGCCAGCAGCCAAGAAACAGCAGTCCGCTCTGGAAACACCATATATTTT. It specifies CASSQETAVRSGNTIYF.

This clonotype was seen a few times. The chain combines TRBV5-5 with TRBJ1-2; D ambiguous. The CDR3 consists of 14 residues. Deletions cut 0 bases from V and 2 bases from J, with 8 bases between. Germline V gene lookup returns CDR1 SGHKS and CDR2 YYEKEE (reference sequence). CDR3 nucleotide sequence: TGTGCCAGCAGCTTGGGTACGCAGAACTATGGCTACACCTTC. Translated, it gives CASSLGTQNYGYTF.

This clonotype was detected only a few times. V and J are TRBV2 and TRBJ1-4; 8 bases match TRBD1. With 9 bases clipped from V and 3 bases from J, the junction kept 3 bases outside the gene matches. The CDR3 sequence is 13 residues long. Per the germline V gene, CDR1 is SNHLY and CDR2 is FYNNEI. As DNA, the CDR3 is TGTGCCAGTCAGGGGGCAGCTAATGAAAAACTGTTTTTT. Protein product: CASQGAANEKLFF.

The chain joins TRBV20-1 to TRBJ2-1, with 11 positions matching TRBD2. The CDR3 sequence is 20 residues long. Germline values: CDR1 DFQATT, CDR2 SNEGSKA (reference sequence). V was pared by 6 bases and J by 0 bases, with 19 bases of the junction left unmatched. The CDR3 DNA reads as TGCAGTGCCCCAATTACTTGGGGACTAGCGGACAAAAGCTCCTACAATGAGCAGTTCTTC. It encodes CSAPITWGLADKSSYNEQFF.

Ten or more counts support this clonotype. V gene TRBV28 combines with J gene TRBJ2-5; 12 nucleotides line up with TRBD2. This CDR3 comprises 16 residues. Looked up from germline, CDR1 is MDHEN and CDR2 is SYDVKM. Trimming took 2 bases from V and 2 from J; bases not matched to a gene: 3. CDR3 coding DNA: TGTGCCAGCAGTTTAGAGACTAGCGGGGGACAAGAGACCCAGTACTTC. The encoded protein is CASSLETSGGQETQYF.

This clonotype was seen a few times. This chain joins TRBV6-2 or TRBV6-3 and TRBJ2-3, with 7 bases identical to TRBD1. Germline assignment: CDR1 MNHEY and CDR2 SVGEGT. V dropped 0 bases and J dropped 3; count of bases not matched to a gene: 6. CDR3 size: 16 residues. The CDR3, as DNA: TGTGCCAGCAGTTACTCGAGAGGGGGCTCGACAGATACGCAGTATTTT. Protein: CASSYSRGGSTDTQYF.

The chain recombines TRBV7-2 with TRBJ1-5; D gene ambiguous. The CDR3 runs to 13 residues. From germline, CDR1 is SGHTA and CDR2 FQGNSA. Trimming removed 5 bases at V and 9 bases at J, with 14 bases between. This CDR3 reads CASSLNTVRPQHF. CDR3 sequence (DNA): TGTGCCAGCAGCCTCAACACCGTCCGGCCCCAGCATTTT.

V usage is TRBV27 and J usage is TRBJ1-5; maybe TRBD1 (5 bases). Germline V gene data show CDR1 as MNHEY and CDR2 as SMNVEV (reference sequence). The CDR3 length is 14 residues. V was cut by 4 bases and J by 6 bases, with 13 bases left in between. CDR3 DNA: TGTGCCAGCAGTTCGCAGGGAATCAGTCAGCCCCAGCATTTT. It codes for CASSSQGISQPQHF.